The 4 T cell receptor beta chains presented below share a single source sample, sequenced in a study of CD8 T cells in ankylosing spondylitis. TCRdb itself ran the 5' RACE reads through MiXCR, one entry per CDR3 protein. The table includes 200,000 to 300,000 distinct CDR3 sequences, about 10% detected once. Material for sequencing was blood, either unsorted or a sorted T cell fraction (not recorded which). The source of these receptors is a male donor with ankylosing spondylitis or in good health (not recorded which).

Only a few counts were recorded for this clonotype. The rearrangement joins TRBV3-1 to TRBJ2-2; no clear D. The CDR3 extends over 16 amino acids. Germline values: CDR1 LGHDT, CDR2 YNNKEL (reference sequence). V lost 8 bases to trimming and J lost 1 base, with 17 bases between them. CDR3 region: CASSQGLLLNTGELFF. CDR3 bases: TGTGCCAGCTCCCAAGGTCTCCTTTTGAACACCGGGGAGCTGTTTTTT.

The V call is TRBV3-1, the J call TRBJ1-4, with a weak D call TRBD1 (5 bases). Germline values: CDR1 LGHDT, CDR2 YNNKEL (reference sequence). Trimming removed 0 bases from V and 5 bases from J, with 13 bases in between. This CDR3 region has 16 residues. Here the CDR3 DNA reads TGTGCCAGCAGCCAAGATTTCGGGACCAACAATGAAAAACTGTTTTTT. This codes for CASSQDFGTNNEKLFF.

In its sample, this clonotype was seen many times. The chain links TRBV12-3 or TRBV12-4 to TRBJ2-5; tentative D call: TRBD1 (5 bases). This CDR3 is 13 amino acids long. The V end was cut by 5 bases, the J end by 1 base, with 8 bases between. In DNA form, the CDR3 reads TGTGCCAGCAGTACGACAGCCCAAGAGACCCAGTACTTC. Its translation: CASSTTAQETQYF.

This sequence joins TRBV20-1 and TRBJ2-3, with D hard to call. Germline V gene data show CDR1 as DFQATT and CDR2 as SNEGSKA (reference sequence). The CDR3 is 15 amino acids. V was trimmed by 2 bases and J by 1 base, leaving 13 bases between them. CDR3 nucleotide sequence: TGCAGTGCTAGACCGGTAGTAGCTGGCACAGATACGCAGTATTTT. It encodes CSARPVVAGTDTQYF.